These T cell receptor beta chains were read from a single sample in a study of blood T cell repertoires in COVID-19. TCRdb's table, derived via immunoSEQ multiplex PCR, lists solely in-frame clones and lacks some. The repertoire holds some 74,000 clones, 60% to 80% seen once, with approximately 12% in the top ten. Sequenced input: peripheral blood. These receptor sequences come from a human donor in a cohort sampled during active COVID-19. CDR3s include the opening cysteine and the closing phenylalanine or tryptophan. The order of the fields is clone size, V gene, D gene, J gene, CDR3 DNA, CDR3 protein. The D gene is left open where the match is weak. Rows give clone size only sometimes, using once, few, many, or a class for an expanded clone.

abundance: NA
v_gene: TRBV27
d_gene: TRBD1
j_gene: TRBJ2-7
CDR3nt: TGTGCCAGCAGTTTGACAGGGCTCTACGAGCAGTACTTC
CDR3aa: CASSLTGLYEQYF

abundance: NA
v_gene: TRBV5-1
d_gene: TRBD2
j_gene: TRBJ2-1
CDR3nt: TGCGCCAGCAGCTTGACCAGCGGGAGGTCCTCTGGCAATGAGCAGTTCTTC
CDR3aa: CASSLTSGRSSGNEQFF

abundance: NA
v_gene: TRBV19
d_gene: NA
j_gene: TRBJ1-6
CDR3nt: TGTACCAGTAGTATAGCGGTGGAGAATTCACCCCTCCACTTT
CDR3aa: CTSSIAVENSPLHF

abundance: few
v_gene: TRBV29-1
d_gene: TRBD1
j_gene: TRBJ2-2
CDR3nt: TGCAGCGCCCGGCAGACAGGGGTATCCGGGGAGCTGTTTTTT
CDR3aa: CSARQTGVSGELFF

abundance: NA
v_gene: TRBV4-3
d_gene: TRBD2
j_gene: TRBJ2-1
CDR3nt: TGCGCCAGCAGCCAGGGCCTAGCGGGGTCCTACAATGAGCAGTTCTTC
CDR3aa: CASSQGLAGSYNEQFF

abundance: NA
v_gene: TRBV30
d_gene: NA
j_gene: TRBJ1-1
CDR3nt: TGTGCCTGGAGTGAGTACAGGCGAAACACTGAAGCTTTCTTT
CDR3aa: CAWSEYRRNTEAFF

abundance: NA
v_gene: TRBV28
d_gene: TRBD1
j_gene: TRBJ1-2
CDR3nt: TGTGCCAGCAGTCCTCACGCGACAGGGGGGATTGGTGGCTACACCTTC
CDR3aa: CASSPHATGGIGGYTF

abundance: medium-sized
v_gene: TRBV19
d_gene: NA
j_gene: TRBJ1-2
CDR3nt: TGTGCCAGTACCTTCTGGGAGGGGGGTAACTATGGCTACACCTTC
CDR3aa: CASTFWEGGNYGYTF

abundance: NA
v_gene: TRBV27
d_gene: NA
j_gene: TRBJ1-2
CDR3nt: TGTGCCAGCAGTTCGTTCCCAGGGAACTATGGCTACACCTTC
CDR3aa: CASSSFPGNYGYTF

abundance: once
v_gene: TRBV20-1
d_gene: TRBD1
j_gene: TRBJ1-1
CDR3nt: TGCAGTGCTCGACAGGGGGCGGGCGCTTTCTTT
CDR3aa: CSARQGAGAFF

abundance: NA
v_gene: TRBV6-5
d_gene: NA
j_gene: TRBJ1-4
CDR3nt: TGTGCCAGCAGCGCACAGGGAACTAATGAAAAACTGTTTTTT
CDR3aa: CASSAQGTNEKLFF

abundance: NA
v_gene: TRBV29-1
d_gene: NA
j_gene: TRBJ1-2
CDR3nt: TGCAGCGCAAAAGGGGCTGGCTACACCTTC
CDR3aa: CSAKGAGYTF

abundance: few
v_gene: TRBV9
d_gene: TRBD1
j_gene: TRBJ2-7
CDR3nt: TGTGCCAGCAGCCCCGGGACAGGGCGCTACGAGCAGTACTTC
CDR3aa: CASSPGTGRYEQYF

abundance: NA
v_gene: TRBV27
d_gene: TRBD1
j_gene: TRBJ1-5
CDR3nt: TGTGCCAGCAGTTCCCAGGGGGCCAGGCAGCCCCAGCATTTT
CDR3aa: CASSSQGARQPQHF

abundance: NA
v_gene: TRBV7-2
d_gene: NA
j_gene: TRBJ2-3
CDR3nt: TGTGCCAGCAGCCCCCTCCGCGGTACGCAGTATTTT
CDR3aa: CASSPLRGTQYF

abundance: NA
v_gene: TRBV7-9
d_gene: TRBD1
j_gene: TRBJ1-4
CDR3nt: TGTGCCAGCAGGACCGGACAGGGCGTTGAAAAACTGTTTTTT
CDR3aa: CASRTGQGVEKLFF

abundance: NA
v_gene: TRBV27
d_gene: TRBD1
j_gene: TRBJ1-1
CDR3nt: TGTGCCAGCAGTCCGGGACAGGGGGCATTAACTGAAGCTTTCTTT
CDR3aa: CASSPGQGALTEAFF

abundance: NA
v_gene: TRBV9
d_gene: TRBD1
j_gene: TRBJ1-1
CDR3nt: TGTGCCAGCAGCGGAGACAGGGGGGGAAGAATGAACACTGAAGCTTTCTTT
CDR3aa: CASSGDRGGRMNTEAFF

abundance: medium-sized
v_gene: TRBV11-2
d_gene: NA
j_gene: TRBJ2-2
CDR3nt: TGTGCCAGCAGCAAGATTATGGGCTCCCGGGGCACCGGGGAGCTGTTTTTT
CDR3aa: CASSKIMGSRGTGELFF

abundance: NA
v_gene: TRBV7-8
d_gene: NA
j_gene: TRBJ2-7
CDR3nt: TGTGCCAGCAGCTTTGCGAGGATCGGCTCCTACGAGCAGTACTTC
CDR3aa: CASSFARIGSYEQYF

abundance: NA
v_gene: TRBV6-5
d_gene: NA
j_gene: TRBJ2-1
CDR3nt: TGTGCCAGCAGTTACTATCGGGGGTACAATGAGCAGTTCTTC
CDR3aa: CASSYYRGYNEQFF

abundance: NA
v_gene: TRBV5-5
d_gene: NA
j_gene: TRBJ1-5
CDR3nt: TGTGCCAGCTCCGCCGGGTTTAGCAATCAGCCCCAGCATTTT
CDR3aa: CASSAGFSNQPQHF

abundance: few
v_gene: TRBV2
d_gene: NA
j_gene: TRBJ2-7
CDR3nt: TGTGCCAGCAGAAGGGGCGCCAGCTCCTACGAGCAGTACTTC
CDR3aa: CASRRGASSYEQYF

abundance: NA
v_gene: TRBV5-1
d_gene: NA
j_gene: TRBJ1-1
CDR3nt: TGCGCCAGCAGCTTGGACAGGGCCCCTGGCACTGAAGCTTTCTTT
CDR3aa: CASSLDRAPGTEAFF

abundance: NA
v_gene: TRBV7-9
d_gene: TRBD2
j_gene: TRBJ2-5
CDR3nt: TGTGCCAGCATCCGGCTAGCGGGGGGCACGCAAGAGACCCAGTACTTC
CDR3aa: CASIRLAGGTQETQYF

abundance: once
v_gene: TRBV6-2/TRBV6-3
d_gene: NA
j_gene: TRBJ1-2
CDR3nt: TGTGCCAGCAGTCGAACCTTTGAGGGCGGTAACTATGGCTACACCTTC
CDR3aa: CASSRTFEGGNYGYTF